The clone carrying this TCR beta chain has ten or more counts. This sample was taken from a study of T cell repertoires in cytomegalovirus infection. TCRdb passed the reads through MiXCR, listing each CDR3 protein once. The sample lists some 220,000 distinct CDR3 sequences, around 6.2% occurring once. Input material: PBMCs. This receptor was obtained from a human donor in good health (CMV status not recorded). Some clones in this sample may be carry-over from other donors' samples.

The CDR3 protein is CASSRPGEKLFF. DNA of the CDR3: TGTGCCAGCAGTAGGCCTGGAGAAAAACTGTTTTTT. The gene calls are TRBV5-4 and TRBJ1-4; D not certain. Trimming shortened V by 5 bases and J by 8 bases, and 10 bases separated the two germline ends. The germline gives CDR1 SGHNT, CDR2 YYREEE (reference sequence). The CDR3 consists of 12 residues.